Listed below are T cell receptor beta chains from one sample, sequenced in a study of CD8 T cells in Susac syndrome. TCRdb used MiXCR to reprocess the immunoSEQ multiplex PCR reads, holding one entry per CDR3 protein. Among about 210,000 distinct CDR3 sequences listed, roughly 96% were seen once. The source material was CD4+ T cells from PBMCs. Every receptor here comes from a human donor with multiple sclerosis. Both conserved end residues are part of each CDR3. Fields, in order: J gene, D gene, V gene, CDR3 length, clone size, CDR3 protein, CDR3 DNA. A D gene is named only where the DNA matches it firmly. Rows give clone size only sometimes, using once, few, many, or a class for an expanded clone.

>TRBJ1-4|-|TRBV2|13|-
CASSGDRNEKLFF
TGTGCCAGCAGCGGAGACAGGAATGAAAAACTGTTTTTT
>TRBJ2-3|-|TRBV9|11|-
CASRGEDTQYF
TGTGCCAGCAGGGGCGAAGATACGCAGTATTTT
>TRBJ2-7|-|TRBV28|14|-
CASRASSVPYEQYF
TGTGCCAGCAGGGCTAGCAGTGTTCCCTACGAGCAGTACTTC
>TRBJ2-3|TRBD2|TRBV28|15|-
CASSSAGASTDTQYF
TGTGCCAGCAGTTCCGCGGGAGCTAGCACAGATACGCAGTATTTT
>TRBJ1-1|-|TRBV6-1|17|-
CASSPTFFGGWNTEAFF
TGTGCCAGCAGTCCCACCTTCTTTGGGGGCTGGAACACTGAAGCTTTCTTT
>TRBJ2-3|TRBD2|TRBV6-1|17|-
CASSLHGLAGGPNTQYF
TGTGCCAGCAGTCTCCACGGACTAGCGGGGGGGCCAAATACGCAGTATTTT
>TRBJ1-6|-|TRBV14|14|-
CASSQDRGHSPLHF
TGTGCCAGCAGCCAAGATCGGGGTCATTCACCCCTCCACTTT
>TRBJ2-3|TRBD2|TRBV4-1|16|-
CASSQPTSGRTDTQYF
TGCGCCAGCAGCCAACCTACTAGCGGGAGAACAGATACGCAGTATTTT
>TRBJ2-6|-|TRBV6-5|15|-
CVSSLVGLGANVLTF
TGTGTCAGCAGTCTGGTGGGGCTTGGGGCCAACGTCCTGACTTTC
>TRBJ2-7|TRBD2|TRBV25-1|15|-
CASSELGGSPYEQYF
TGTGCCAGCAGTGAATTGGGCGGGAGCCCCTACGAGCAGTACTTC
>TRBJ2-1|TRBD2|TRBV20-1|14|-
CSAWTSGRIDEQFF
TGCAGTGCCTGGACTAGCGGGAGGATCGATGAGCAGTTCTTC
>TRBJ2-3|-|TRBV20-1|11|-
CSAGALGTQYF
TGCAGTGCGGGGGCCCTAGGTACGCAGTATTTT
>TRBJ1-2|-|TRBV20-1|13|-
CSARGGPGTGYTF
TGCAGTGCTAGAGGCGGCCCGGGAACTGGCTACACCTTC
>TRBJ2-4|-|TRBV29-1|15|-
CSDTPQGNLQNIQYF
TGCAGCGACACTCCGCAAGGGAATCTGCAGAACATTCAGTACTTC
>TRBJ1-2|-|TRBV29-1|14|-
CSVGPGNTNYGYTF
TGCAGCGTTGGACCTGGGAACACTAACTATGGCTACACCTTC
>TRBJ2-5|TRBD2|TRBV4-1|16|-
CASSQGVAGVMETQYF
TGCGCCAGCAGCCAAGGGGTAGCGGGAGTAATGGAGACCCAGTACTTC
>TRBJ2-7|TRBD1|TRBV14|15|once
CASSRRDREWYEQYF
TGTGCCAGCAGCCGCCGGGACAGGGAATGGTACGAGCAGTACTTC